A selection of T cell receptor beta chains follows, all from one sample in a study of cytomegalovirus exposure and HLA in healthy donors. The data were produced by immunoSEQ multiplex PCR, yet TCRdb's version contains in-frame clones alone and is incomplete. The sample has about 210,000 clones, around 79% seen once. Sequenced material: PBMCs. These receptors came from a male donor in good health and CMV-seropositive. Each CDR3 is given with its conserved first and last residue. A D gene is named only where the DNA matches it firmly. Not all rows give a size; the values are once, few, many and, for expanded clones, a class.

j_call d_call clone_size v_call cdr3_nt cdr3_aa
TRBJ2-3 NA NA TRBV27 TGTGCCAGCTCCCCCGGGAGAAGGGCGGATACGCAGTATTTT CASSPGRRADTQYF
TRBJ2-3 TRBD2 few TRBV27 TGTGCCAGCAGCGGGAGGGTTTTCGCAGATACGCAGTATTTT CASSGRVFADTQYF
TRBJ2-7 TRBD2 NA TRBV29-1 TGCAGCGTTGAAGCGGGACTAGCCTACGAGCAGTACTTC CSVEAGLAYEQYF
TRBJ1-6 NA NA TRBV6-6 TGTGCCAGCAGAGGAGCAGGGGAGAGTTCACCCCTCCACTTT CASRGAGESSPLHF
TRBJ2-1 TRBD2 NA TRBV7-3 TGTGCCAGCAGCTTGCTAGCGGGAGAGGGCGCTGAGCAGTTCTTC CASSLLAGEGAEQFF
TRBJ2-2 TRBD1 few TRBV5-1 TGCGCCAGCAGCACGCAGGGACAGGGGGCGATGGGGGAGCTGTTTTTT CASSTQGQGAMGELFF
TRBJ2-3 NA NA TRBV7-3 TGTGCCAGCAGCTTATCCAGGGGCACAGATACGCAGTATTTT CASSLSRGTDTQYF
TRBJ1-3 TRBD1 NA TRBV6-1 TGTGCCAGCAGTGAACACCAACAGGGGGGATACACCATATATTTT CASSEHQQGGYTIYF
TRBJ2-1 TRBD1 NA TRBV18 TGTGCCAGCTCGAGGATGGACAGGGGGGGTTGGAATGAGCAGTTCTTC CASSRMDRGGWNEQFF
TRBJ2-5 NA NA TRBV14 TGTGCCAGCGCCCCGGGAGTCCGGCGTAATATGGAGACCCAGTACTTC CASAPGVRRNMETQYF
TRBJ1-1 TRBD1 few TRBV5-4 TGTGCCAGCAGCTTACGACAGGGGGCGCGCACTGAAGCTTTCTTT CASSLRQGARTEAFF
TRBJ1-3 NA NA TRBV19 TGTGCCAGTAGTATAGGGGGACACCTACTCTCTGGAAACACCATATATTTT CASSIGGHLLSGNTIYF
TRBJ1-2 TRBD1 few TRBV9 TGTGCCAGCAGTAGACAGGGTGGGGACTATGGCTACACCTTC CASSRQGGDYGYTF
TRBJ2-2 NA once TRBV9 TGTGCCAGCAGCGCGCAGGGGCCCGGGGAGCTGTTTTTT CASSAQGPGELFF
TRBJ2-2 TRBD1 NA TRBV4-2 TGTGCCAGCAGCCACCGACAGGGGGAGGCCTTCACCGGGGAGCTGTTTTTT CASSHRQGEAFTGELFF
TRBJ2-5 NA NA TRBV7-3 TGTGCCAGCAGCTTAATATCCCAAGAGACCCAGTACTTC CASSLISQETQYF
TRBJ2-2 NA NA TRBV19 TGTGCCAGTAAATTCGCAGCCGGGGAGCTGCTTTTT CASKFAAGELLF
TRBJ1-2 TRBD1 NA TRBV29-1 TGCAGCACAAGGGGGCTAGGGGGCTACACCTTC CSTRGLGGYTF
TRBJ2-2 TRBD2 NA TRBV5-1 TGCGCCAGCAGCCCAGACCCTCGACTAGCGGGGCAAGGCGGGGAGCTGTTTTTT CASSPDPRLAGQGGELFF
TRBJ2-2 NA NA TRBV27 TGTGCCAGCAGTTTTAGTAGTCACGGGGAGCTGTTTTTT CASSFSSHGELFF
TRBJ1-4 NA NA TRBV7-9 TGTGCCAGCAGCTTAGGAGGGCACAGGGAGGAAAAACTGTTTTTT CASSLGGHREEKLFF
TRBJ1-2 NA NA TRBV21-1 TGTGCCAGCAGCAAGCCGGACAGGGTCTGGTATGGCTACACCTTC CASSKPDRVWYGYTF
TRBJ2-1 TRBD1 NA TRBV4-1 TGCGCCAGCAGATTGGGACAGGGGAATGGTGAGCAGTTCTTC CASRLGQGNGEQFF
TRBJ2-7 TRBD2 NA TRBV5-4 TGTGCCAGCAGCCGCCCCTCTAGCGGGAGGACGGTCGAGCAGTACTTC CASSRPSSGRTVEQYF
TRBJ1-1 NA NA TRBV15 TGTGCCACCAGCAGAGATCGGGGGAACACTGAAGCTTTCTTT CATSRDRGNTEAFF
TRBJ1-5 TRBD1 NA TRBV2 TGTGCCAGCCATGACAGGGGTCTACCAGATCAGCCCCAGCATTTT CASHDRGLPDQPQHF
TRBJ1-4 NA NA TRBV4-2 TGTGCCAGCAGCCCGGACAGTTTTAACGAAAAACTGTTTTTT CASSPDSFNEKLFF
TRBJ1-4 NA NA TRBV19 TGTGCCAGTAGTAATAGGGCTCGGGGGAGTGCTGAAAAACTGTTTTTT CASSNRARGSAEKLFF
TRBJ1-1 TRBD1 few TRBV27 TGTGCCAGCAGTTCCCCCTCCCGGGACAGGGGACTTGAAGCTTTCTTT CASSSPSRDRGLEAFF
TRBJ2-5 TRBD2 once TRBV7-2 TGTGCCAGCAGCGTGACTAGCGGGAGCGGAGAGACCCAGTACTTC CASSVTSGSGETQYF
TRBJ2-5 TRBD2 few TRBV7-9 TGTGCCAGCAGCTCGCGGGGACTAGCGGGAGAGACCCAGTACTTC CASSSRGLAGETQYF
TRBJ1-2 TRBD1 few TRBV19 TGTGCCAGTAGTATTGGGGAGGACAGGGTCCCCTCCTATGGCTACACCTTC CASSIGEDRVPSYGYTF